One and the same sample provided the 13 T cell receptor beta chains below, sequenced in a study of a mutant IDH1 vaccine in newly diagnosed glioma. TCRdb's copy holds only in-frame clones and misses some; the assay was immunoSEQ multiplex PCR. The sample has about 16,000 clones, 70% to 80% seen once. The time point denotes: baseline, week 1 (first vaccination visit). Treatment reported: pre-vaccination baseline after standard-of-care therapy. The sequences come from PBMCs, collected from a glioma patient treated with radiotherapy, temozolomide or both. Receptors originate from a man aged 40-49 years with glioma.

The rearrangement links TRBV18 to TRBJ2-3; no reliable D call. The CDR3 extends over 16 amino acids. V was pared by 6 bases and J by 2 bases, with 18 bases between. Germline V lookup: CDR1 KGHSH, CDR2 LQKENI. Written as DNA, the CDR3 is TGTGCCAGCTCCCCAGAGGTCGCCGGCCCCACAGATACGCAGTATTTT. Amino acids: CASSPEVAGPTDTQYF.

This rearrangement joins TRBV6-1 to TRBJ2-5; the D is unclear. The DNA end is more similar to TRBJ2-7, so the J call may be wrong. This CDR3 has 13 residues. CDR1 MNHNS and CDR2 SASEGT come from the germline V gene. CDR3 sequence reads: CASSGGHTYEQYF. CDR3 coding DNA: TGTGCCAGCAGTGGGGGTCACACCTACGAGCAGTACTTC.

Details on this clone: One junction end disagrees with the germline gene, perhaps due to a read error. The genes are TRBV5-1 and TRBJ2-3, with 9 positions matching TRBD2. There are 15 residues in the CDR3. Germline V gene data show CDR1 as SGHRS and CDR2 as YFSETQ. The CDR3 nucleotides are TGCGCCAGCACCTTGGCGGCTAGCGGGGCAGATACGCAGTATTTT. It specifies CASTLAASGADTQYF. The full variable domain, its missing parts supplied by reference TRBV5-1 and TRBJ2-3, is KAGVTQTPRYLIKTRGQQVTLSCSPISGHRSVSWYQQTPGQGLQFLFEYFSETQRNKGNFPGRFSGRQFSNSRSEMNVSTLELGDSALYLCASTLAASGADTQYFGPGTRLTVL.

The CDR3 sequence: CASSPSGRRETQYF. For the CDR3, the DNA is TGTGCCAGCAGCCCCTCGGGACGACGAGAGACCCAGTACTTC. The chain joins TRBV11-2 to TRBJ2-5, with D perhaps assigned TRBD1 or TRBD2 (5 bases each). Germline CDR1 and CDR2: SGHAT and FQNNGV. Trimming cost V 5 bases and J 4 bases, with 14 bases left between them. The CDR3 loop spans 14 amino acids.

This chain links TRBV7-8 with TRBJ2-1; TRBD1 is a possible D gene (5 bases). Germline assignment: CDR1 SGHVS and CDR2 FQNEAQ. V lost 0 bases to trimming and J lost 2 bases, with 14 bases between them. The CDR3 is 17 amino acids. In nucleotides, the CDR3 is TGTGCCAGCAGCTTAGCGCTTTCTGCAGGGACCTACAATGAGCAGTTCTTC. This codes for CASSLALSAGTYNEQFF.

This chain connects TRBV6-7 to TRBJ2-6, with D unresolved. TRBV6-7 is an ORF for which the function is uncertain. Trimming left V 5 bases short and J 5 bases short, with 22 bases between. The CDR3 is 18 amino acids. The CDR3 reads CASSTCPRLQSRANVLTF. In DNA, the CDR3 is TGTGCCAGCAGTACCTGCCCGCGTTTACAAAGTCGGGCCAACGTCCTGACTTTC.

This clone was picked up a small number of times. V is TRBV5-4 and J is TRBJ2-3; D is perhaps TRBD1 (6 bases). CDR1 is SGHNT, CDR2 YYREEE, per germline (reference sequence). The CDR3 has 15 amino acids. Trimming took 0 bases from V and 2 from J, leaving 10 bases between them. In DNA form, the CDR3 reads TGTGCCAGCAGCTTGGGGGGGCCGCACACAGATACGCAGTATTTT. As protein: CASSLGGPHTDTQYF. Full variable domain (outside the CDR3, taken from reference TRBV5-4 and TRBJ2-3): ETGVTQSPTHLIKTRGQQVTLRCSSQSGHNTVSWYQQALGQGPQFIFQYYREEENGRGNFPPRFSGLQFPNYSSELNVNALELDDSALYLCASSLGGPHTDTQYFGPGTRLTVL.

The chain couples TRBV7-2 to TRBJ2-1; D may be TRBD2 (6 bases). CDR3 length: 14 amino acids. V lost 5 bases, J lost 3 bases, and 11 bases lay in between. Germline CDR1 SGHTA, CDR2 FQGNSA. CDR3 loop: CASSVGLNYNEQFF. DNA of the CDR3: TGTGCCAGCAGCGTGGGACTCAACTACAATGAGCAGTTCTTC.

This chain links TRBV7-2 with TRBJ1-3, with D hard to call. Trimming shortened V by 6 bases and J by 2 bases, and 11 bases separated the two germline ends. CDR3 length: 14 residues. From germline, CDR1 is SGHTA and CDR2 FQGNSA. The CDR3 reads CASSPPPPGNTIYF. The CDR3 nucleotides read TGTGCCAGCAGTCCCCCTCCCCCTGGAAACACCATATATTTT.

The rearrangement links TRBV19 to TRBJ1-6; D gene ambiguous. CDR1 and CDR2 from the germline V gene are LNHDA and SQIVND (reference sequence). The V end lost 0 bases, the J end lost 10 bases, and 10 bases lay between the germline ends. The CDR3 length is 14 residues. The CDR3 region has the DNA TGTGCCAGTAGTATAGAAGGGCGAGGATCACCCCTCCACTTT. Translating it yields CASSIEGRGSPLHF.

V usage is TRBV14 and J usage is TRBJ2-2, with 7 bases matching TRBD2. Losses at the gene ends were 1 base for V and 4 bases for J; bases not matched to a gene: 6. The germline V gene encodes CDR1 SGHDN and CDR2 FVKESK. The CDR3 length is 16 residues. In nucleotides, the CDR3 is TGTGCCAGCAGCCAAGCAGGCGGGAGTCCCACCGGGGAGCTGTTTTTT. Encoded protein: CASSQAGGSPTGELFF.

This chain uses TRBV4-2 with TRBJ2-3; the match to TRBD2 covers 9 bases. In germline, CDR1 is LGHNA, CDR2 YNFKEQ. The V segment lost 6 bases and the J segment 5 bases; nucleotides outside the gene matches: 6. The CDR3 extends over 14 amino acids. The CDR3 DNA is TGTGCCAGCAGACCTATAGCGGGAGAAGATACGCAGTATTTT. It codes for CASRPIAGEDTQYF.

This clone was seen a handful of times. The chain carries TRBV11-2 and TRBJ1-3, with TRBD1 identical over 7 bases. Per the germline V gene, CDR1 is SGHAT and CDR2 is FQNNGV. This CDR3 has 15 amino acids. The ends lost 2 bases at V and 0 bases at J; junction bases unmatched: 1. CDR3 amino acids: CASSLYRGSGNTIYF. The CDR3 coding sequence is TGTGCCAGCAGCTTATACAGGGGCTCTGGAAACACCATATATTTT.